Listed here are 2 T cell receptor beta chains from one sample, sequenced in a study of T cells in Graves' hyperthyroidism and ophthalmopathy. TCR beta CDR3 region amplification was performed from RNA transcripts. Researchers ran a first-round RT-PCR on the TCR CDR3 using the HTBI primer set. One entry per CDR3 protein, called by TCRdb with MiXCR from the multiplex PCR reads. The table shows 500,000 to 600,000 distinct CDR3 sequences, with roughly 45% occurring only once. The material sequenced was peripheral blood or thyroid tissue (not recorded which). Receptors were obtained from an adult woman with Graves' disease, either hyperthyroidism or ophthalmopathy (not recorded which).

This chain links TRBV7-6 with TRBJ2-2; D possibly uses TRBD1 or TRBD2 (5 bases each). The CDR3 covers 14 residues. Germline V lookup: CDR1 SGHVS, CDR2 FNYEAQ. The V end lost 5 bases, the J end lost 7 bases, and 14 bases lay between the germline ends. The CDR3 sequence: CASSQGPSIGELFF. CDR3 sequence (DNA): TGTGCCAGCAGCCAGGGACCTTCGATCGGGGAGCTGTTTTTT.

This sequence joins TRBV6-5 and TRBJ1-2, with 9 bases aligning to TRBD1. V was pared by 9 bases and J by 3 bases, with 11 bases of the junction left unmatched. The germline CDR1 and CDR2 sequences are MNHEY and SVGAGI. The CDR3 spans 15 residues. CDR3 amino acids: CASCRTGVKDYGYTF. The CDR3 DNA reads TGTGCCAGTTGCCGGACAGGGGTAAAAGACTATGGCTACACCTTC.